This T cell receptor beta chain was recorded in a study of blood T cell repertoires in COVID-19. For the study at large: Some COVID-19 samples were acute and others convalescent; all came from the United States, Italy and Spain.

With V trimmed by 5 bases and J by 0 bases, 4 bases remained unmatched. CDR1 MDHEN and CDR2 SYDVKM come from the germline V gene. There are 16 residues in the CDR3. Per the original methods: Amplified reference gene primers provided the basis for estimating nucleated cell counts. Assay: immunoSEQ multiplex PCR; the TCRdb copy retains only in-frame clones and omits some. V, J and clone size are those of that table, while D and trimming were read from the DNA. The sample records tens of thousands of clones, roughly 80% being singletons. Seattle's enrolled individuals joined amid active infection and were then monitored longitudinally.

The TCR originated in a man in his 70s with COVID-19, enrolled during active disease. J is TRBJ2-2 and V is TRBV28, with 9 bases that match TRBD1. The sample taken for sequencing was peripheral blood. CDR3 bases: TGTGCCAGCAGTAACGGACAGGGGCCGAACACCGGGGAGCTGTTTTTT. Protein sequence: CASSNGQGPNTGELFF.